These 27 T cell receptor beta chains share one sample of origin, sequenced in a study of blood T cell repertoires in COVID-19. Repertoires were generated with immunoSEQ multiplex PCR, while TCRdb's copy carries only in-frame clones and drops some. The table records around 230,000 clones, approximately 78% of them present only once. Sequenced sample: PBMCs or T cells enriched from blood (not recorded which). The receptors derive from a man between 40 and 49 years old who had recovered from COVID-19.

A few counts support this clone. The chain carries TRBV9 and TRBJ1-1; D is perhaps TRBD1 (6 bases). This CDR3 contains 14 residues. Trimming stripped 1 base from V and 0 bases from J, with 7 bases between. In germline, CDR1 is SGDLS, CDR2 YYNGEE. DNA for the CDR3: TGTGCCAGCAGCGTAACAGGGATGAACACTGAAGCTTTCTTT. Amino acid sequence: CASSVTGMNTEAFF.

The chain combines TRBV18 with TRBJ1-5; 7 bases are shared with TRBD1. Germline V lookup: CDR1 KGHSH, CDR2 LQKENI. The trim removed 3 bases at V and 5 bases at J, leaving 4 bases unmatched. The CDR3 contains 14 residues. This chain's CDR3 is CASSPGQRDQPQHF. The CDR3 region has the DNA TGTGCCAGCTCACCGGGACAGCGAGATCAGCCCCAGCATTTT.

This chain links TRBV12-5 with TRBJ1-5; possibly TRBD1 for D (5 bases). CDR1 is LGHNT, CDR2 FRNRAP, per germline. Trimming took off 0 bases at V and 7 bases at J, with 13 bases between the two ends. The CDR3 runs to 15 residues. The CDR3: CASGLVSRGGQPQHF. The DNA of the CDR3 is TGTGCTAGTGGTTTGGTATCAAGGGGAGGACAGCCCCAGCATTTT.

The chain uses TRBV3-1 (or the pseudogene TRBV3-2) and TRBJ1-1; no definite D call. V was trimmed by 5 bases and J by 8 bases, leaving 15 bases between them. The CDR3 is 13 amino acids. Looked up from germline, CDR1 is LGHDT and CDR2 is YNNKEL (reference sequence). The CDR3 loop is CASSLEGTREAFF. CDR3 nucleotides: TGTGCCAGCAGCTTGGAGGGTACACGGGAAGCTTTCTTT.

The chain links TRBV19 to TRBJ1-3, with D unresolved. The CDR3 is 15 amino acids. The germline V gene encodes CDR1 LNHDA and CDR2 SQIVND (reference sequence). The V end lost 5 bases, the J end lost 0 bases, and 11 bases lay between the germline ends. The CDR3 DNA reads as TGTGCCAGTAGTCTCAGGTCCGCCTCTGGAAACACCATATATTTT. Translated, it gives CASSLRSASGNTIYF.

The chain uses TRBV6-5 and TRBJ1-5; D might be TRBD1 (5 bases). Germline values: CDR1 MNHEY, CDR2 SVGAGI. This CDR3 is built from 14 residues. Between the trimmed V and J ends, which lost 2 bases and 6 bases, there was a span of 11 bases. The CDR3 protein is CASSYLGGGQPQHF. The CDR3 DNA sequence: TGTGCCAGCAGTTACCTGGGGGGTGGTCAGCCCCAGCATTTT.

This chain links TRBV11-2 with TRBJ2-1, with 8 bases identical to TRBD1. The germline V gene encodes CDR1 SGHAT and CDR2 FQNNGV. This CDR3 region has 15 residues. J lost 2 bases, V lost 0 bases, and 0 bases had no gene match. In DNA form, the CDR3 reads TGTGCCAGCAGCTTAGAGGGACAGGCCTACAATGAGCAGTTCTTC. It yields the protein CASSLEGQAYNEQFF.

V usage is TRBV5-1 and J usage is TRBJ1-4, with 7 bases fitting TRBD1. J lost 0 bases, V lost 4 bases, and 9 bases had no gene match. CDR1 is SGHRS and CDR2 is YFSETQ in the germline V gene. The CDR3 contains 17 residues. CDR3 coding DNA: TGCGCCAGCAGCCTGAGACAGGGCTCTGCAACTAATGAAAAACTGTTTTTT. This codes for CASSLRQGSATNEKLFF.

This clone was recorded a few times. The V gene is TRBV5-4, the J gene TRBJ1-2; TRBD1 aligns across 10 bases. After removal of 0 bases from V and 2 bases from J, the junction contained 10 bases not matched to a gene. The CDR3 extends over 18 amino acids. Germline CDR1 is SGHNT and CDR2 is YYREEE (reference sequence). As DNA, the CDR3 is TGTGCCAGCAGCTTGGCCAATAGGATGGGACAGGGGAACTATGGCTACACCTTC. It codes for CASSLANRMGQGNYGYTF.

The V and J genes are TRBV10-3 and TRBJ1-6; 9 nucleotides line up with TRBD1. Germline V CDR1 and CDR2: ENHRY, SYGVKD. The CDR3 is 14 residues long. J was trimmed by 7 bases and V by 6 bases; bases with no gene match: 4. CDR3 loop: CAISLQGANSPLHF. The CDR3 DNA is TGTGCCATCAGCCTACAGGGGGCGAATTCACCCCTCCACTTT.

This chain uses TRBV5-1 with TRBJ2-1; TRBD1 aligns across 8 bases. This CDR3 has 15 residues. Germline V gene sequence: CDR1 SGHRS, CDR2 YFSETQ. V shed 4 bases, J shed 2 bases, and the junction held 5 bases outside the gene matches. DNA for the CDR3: TGCGCCAGCAGCCTCGGACAGGGTCCCTACAATGAGCAGTTCTTC. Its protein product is CASSLGQGPYNEQFF. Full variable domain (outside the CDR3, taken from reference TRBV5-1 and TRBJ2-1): KAGVTQTPRYLIKTRGQQVTLSCSPISGHRSVSWYQQTPGQGLQFLFEYFSETQRNKGNFPGRFSGRQFSNSRSEMNVSTLELGDSALYLCASSLGQGPYNEQFFGPGTRLTVL.

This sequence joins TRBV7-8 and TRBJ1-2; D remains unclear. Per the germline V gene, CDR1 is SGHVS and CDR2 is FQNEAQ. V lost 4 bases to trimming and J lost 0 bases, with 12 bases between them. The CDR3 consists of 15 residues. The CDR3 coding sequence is TGTGCCAGCAGCTCCCGTGGCTCCTCTAACTATGGCTACACCTTC. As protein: CASSSRGSSNYGYTF.

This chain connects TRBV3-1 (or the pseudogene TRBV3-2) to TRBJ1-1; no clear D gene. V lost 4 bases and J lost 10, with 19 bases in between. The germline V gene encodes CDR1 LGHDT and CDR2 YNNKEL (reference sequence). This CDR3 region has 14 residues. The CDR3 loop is CASSLWSGPHGAFF. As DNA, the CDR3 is TGTGCCAGCAGCCTATGGTCTGGGCCCCATGGAGCTTTCTTT.

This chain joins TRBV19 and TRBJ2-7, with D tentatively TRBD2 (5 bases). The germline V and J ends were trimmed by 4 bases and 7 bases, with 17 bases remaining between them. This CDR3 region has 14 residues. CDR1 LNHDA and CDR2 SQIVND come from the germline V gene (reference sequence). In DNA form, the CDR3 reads TGTGCCAGTAGTAGGAGCACGGGCCCGGGAGAGCAGTACTTC. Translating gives CASSRSTGPGEQYF.

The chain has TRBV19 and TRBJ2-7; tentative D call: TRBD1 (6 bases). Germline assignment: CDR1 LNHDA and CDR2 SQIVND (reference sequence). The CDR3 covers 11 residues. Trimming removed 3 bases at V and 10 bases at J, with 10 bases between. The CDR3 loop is CASSISGAQYF. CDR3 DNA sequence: TGTGCCAGTAGTATTTCAGGGGCTCAGTACTTC. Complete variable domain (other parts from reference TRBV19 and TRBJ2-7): DGGITQSPKYLFRKEGQNVTLSCEQNLNHDAMYWYRQDPGQGLRLIYYSQIVNDFQKGDIAEGYSVSREKKESFPLTVTSAQKNPTAFYLCASSISGAQYFGPGTRLTVT.

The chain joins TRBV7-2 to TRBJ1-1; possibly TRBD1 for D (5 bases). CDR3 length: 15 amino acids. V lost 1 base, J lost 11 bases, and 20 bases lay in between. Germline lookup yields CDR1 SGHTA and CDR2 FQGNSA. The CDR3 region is CASSLGQGREVGAFF. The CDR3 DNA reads TGTGCCAGCAGCTTAGGTCAGGGCAGGGAGGTAGGGGCTTTCTTT.

CDR3 sequence: CASGLVQTGNTEAFF. DNA for the CDR3: TGTGCTAGTGGTTTGGTCCAGACAGGGAACACTGAAGCTTTCTTT. The genes are TRBV12-5 and TRBJ1-1, with D perhaps TRBD1 (6 bases). Trimming left V 0 bases short and J 1 base short, with 9 bases between. The germline V gene encodes CDR1 LGHNT and CDR2 FRNRAP. The CDR3 totals 15 residues.

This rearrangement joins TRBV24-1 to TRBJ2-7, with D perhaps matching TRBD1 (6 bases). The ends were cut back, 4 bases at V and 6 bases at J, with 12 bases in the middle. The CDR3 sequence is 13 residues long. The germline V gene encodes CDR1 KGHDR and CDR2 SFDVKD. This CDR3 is CATSESGVAEQYF. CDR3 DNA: TGTGCCACCAGTGAGTCAGGGGTCGCCGAGCAGTACTTC.

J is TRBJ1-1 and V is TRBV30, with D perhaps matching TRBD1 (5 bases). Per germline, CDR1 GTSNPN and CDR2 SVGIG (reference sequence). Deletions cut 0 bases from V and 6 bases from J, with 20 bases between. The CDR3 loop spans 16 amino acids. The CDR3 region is CAWSVGALGGRAEAFF. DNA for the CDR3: TGTGCCTGGAGTGTAGGGGCCCTCGGGGGAAGGGCTGAAGCTTTCTTT.

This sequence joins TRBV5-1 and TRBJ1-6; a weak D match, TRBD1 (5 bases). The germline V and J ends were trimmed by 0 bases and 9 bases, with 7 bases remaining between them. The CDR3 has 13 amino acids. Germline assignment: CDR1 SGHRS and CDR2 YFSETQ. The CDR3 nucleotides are TGCGCCAGCAGCTTGGCAGGGCGTTCACCCCTCCACTTT. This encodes CASSLAGRSPLHF.

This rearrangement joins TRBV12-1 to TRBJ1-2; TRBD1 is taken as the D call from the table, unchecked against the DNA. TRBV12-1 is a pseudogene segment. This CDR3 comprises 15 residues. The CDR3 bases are TGTGCCAGCAGCTTCGAGGGGGACAGGCCATATGGCTACACCTTC. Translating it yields CASSFEGDRPYGYTF.

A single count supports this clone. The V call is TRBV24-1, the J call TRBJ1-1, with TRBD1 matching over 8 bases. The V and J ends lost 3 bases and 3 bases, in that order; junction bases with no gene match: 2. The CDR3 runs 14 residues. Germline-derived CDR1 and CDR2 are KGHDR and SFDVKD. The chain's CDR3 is CATSDTDRDTEAFF. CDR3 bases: TGTGCCACCAGTGATACGGACAGGGACACTGAAGCTTTCTTT.

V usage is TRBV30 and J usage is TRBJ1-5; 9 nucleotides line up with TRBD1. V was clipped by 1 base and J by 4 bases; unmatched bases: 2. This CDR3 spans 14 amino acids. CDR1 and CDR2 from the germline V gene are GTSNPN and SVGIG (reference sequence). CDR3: CAWSEGTGNQPQHF. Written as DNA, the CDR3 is TGTGCCTGGAGTGAGGGGACAGGGAATCAGCCCCAGCATTTT. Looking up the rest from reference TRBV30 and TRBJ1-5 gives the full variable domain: SQTIHQWPATLVQPVGSPLSLECTVEGTSNPNLYWYRQAAGRGLQLLFYSVGIGQISSEVPQNLSASRPQDRQFILSSKKLLLSDSGFYLCAWSEGTGNQPQHFGDGTRLSIL.

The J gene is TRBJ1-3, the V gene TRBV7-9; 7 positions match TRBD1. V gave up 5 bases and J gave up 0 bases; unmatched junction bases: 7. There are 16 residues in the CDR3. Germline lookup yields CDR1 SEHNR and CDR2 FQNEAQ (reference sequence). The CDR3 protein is CASSPRTGNSGNTIYF. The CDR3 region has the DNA TGTGCCAGCAGCCCCAGGACAGGCAACTCTGGAAACACCATATATTTT. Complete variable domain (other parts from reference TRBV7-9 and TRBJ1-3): DTGVSQNPRHKITKRGQNVTFRCDPISEHNRLYWYRQTLGQGPEFLTYFQNEAQLEKSRLLSDRFSAERPKGSFSTLEIQRTEQGDSAMYLCASSPRTGNSGNTIYFGEGSWLTVV.

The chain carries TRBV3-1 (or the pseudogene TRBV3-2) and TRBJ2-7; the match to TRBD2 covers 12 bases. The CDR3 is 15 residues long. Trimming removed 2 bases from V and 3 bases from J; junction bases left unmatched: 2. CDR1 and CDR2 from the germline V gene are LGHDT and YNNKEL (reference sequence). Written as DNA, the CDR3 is TGTGCCAGCAGCCAAAAGACTAGCGGGAGCTACGAGCAGTACTTC. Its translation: CASSQKTSGSYEQYF.

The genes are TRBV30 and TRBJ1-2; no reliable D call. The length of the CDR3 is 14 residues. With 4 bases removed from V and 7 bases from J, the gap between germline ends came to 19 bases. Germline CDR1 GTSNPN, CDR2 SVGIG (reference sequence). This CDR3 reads CAWKLGPGSFGYTF. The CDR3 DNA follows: TGTGCCTGGAAATTGGGTCCAGGCTCGTTTGGCTACACCTTC.

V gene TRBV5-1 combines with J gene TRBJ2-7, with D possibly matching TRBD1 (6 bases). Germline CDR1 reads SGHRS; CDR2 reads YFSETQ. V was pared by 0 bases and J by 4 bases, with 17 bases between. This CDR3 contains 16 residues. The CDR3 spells CASSLASDGTSYEQYF. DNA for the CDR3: TGCGCCAGCAGCTTGGCTTCGGACGGGACATCGTACGAGCAGTACTTC.